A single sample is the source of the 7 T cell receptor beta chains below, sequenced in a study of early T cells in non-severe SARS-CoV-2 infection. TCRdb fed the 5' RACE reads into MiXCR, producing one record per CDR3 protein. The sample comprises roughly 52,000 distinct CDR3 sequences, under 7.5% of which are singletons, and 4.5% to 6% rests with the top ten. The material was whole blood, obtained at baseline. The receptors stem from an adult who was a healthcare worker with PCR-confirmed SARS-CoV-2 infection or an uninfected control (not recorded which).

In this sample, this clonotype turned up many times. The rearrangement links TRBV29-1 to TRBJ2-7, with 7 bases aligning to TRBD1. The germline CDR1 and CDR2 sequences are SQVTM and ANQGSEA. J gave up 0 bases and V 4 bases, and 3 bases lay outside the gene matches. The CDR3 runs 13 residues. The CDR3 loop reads CSVGQGSSYEQYF. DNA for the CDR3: TGCAGCGTTGGACAGGGAAGCTCCTACGAGCAGTACTTC.

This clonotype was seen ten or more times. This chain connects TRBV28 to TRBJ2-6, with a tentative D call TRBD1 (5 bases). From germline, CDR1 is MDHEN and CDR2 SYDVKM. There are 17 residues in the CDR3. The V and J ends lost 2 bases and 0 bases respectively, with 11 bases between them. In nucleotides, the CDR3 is TGTGCCAGCAGTTTAGGGGCCACGATCTCTGGGGCCAACGTCCTGACTTTC. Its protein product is CASSLGATISGANVLTF.

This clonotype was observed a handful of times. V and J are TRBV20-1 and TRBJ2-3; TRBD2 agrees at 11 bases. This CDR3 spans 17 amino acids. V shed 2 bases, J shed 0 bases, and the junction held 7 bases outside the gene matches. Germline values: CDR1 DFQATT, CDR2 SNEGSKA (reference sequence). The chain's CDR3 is CSARLTSGGKSTDTQYF. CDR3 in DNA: TGCAGTGCTAGACTTACTAGCGGGGGAAAGAGCACAGATACGCAGTATTTT.

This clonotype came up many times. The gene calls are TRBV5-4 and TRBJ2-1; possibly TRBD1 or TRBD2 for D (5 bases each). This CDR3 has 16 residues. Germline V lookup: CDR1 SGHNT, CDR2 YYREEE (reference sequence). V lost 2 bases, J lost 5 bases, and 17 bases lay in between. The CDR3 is CASSLVREGLHNEQFF. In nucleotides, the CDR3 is TGTGCCAGCAGCTTAGTTCGAGAGGGGCTACACAATGAGCAGTTCTTC.

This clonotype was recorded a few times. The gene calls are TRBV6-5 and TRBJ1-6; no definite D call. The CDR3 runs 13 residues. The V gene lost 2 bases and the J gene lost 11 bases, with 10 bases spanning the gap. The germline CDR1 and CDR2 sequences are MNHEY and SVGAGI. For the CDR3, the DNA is TGTGCCAGCAGTTACCCCCCGCCGGCACCCCTCCACTTT. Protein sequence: CASSYPPPAPLHF.

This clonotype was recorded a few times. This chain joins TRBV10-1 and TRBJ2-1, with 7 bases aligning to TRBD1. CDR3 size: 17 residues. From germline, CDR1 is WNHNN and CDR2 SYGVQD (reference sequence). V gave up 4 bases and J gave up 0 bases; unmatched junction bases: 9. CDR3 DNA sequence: TGCGCCAGCAGTGGCGACAGGGCCGAGAGCTCCTACAATGAGCAGTTCTTC. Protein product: CASSGDRAESSYNEQFF.

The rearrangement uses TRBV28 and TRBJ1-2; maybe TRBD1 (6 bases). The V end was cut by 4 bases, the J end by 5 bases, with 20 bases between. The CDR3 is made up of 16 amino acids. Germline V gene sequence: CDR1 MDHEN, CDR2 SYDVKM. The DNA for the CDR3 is TGTGCCAGCAGTTCTTTACCGGGACAAGGAGGGTATGGCTACACCTTC. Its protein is CASSSLPGQGGYGYTF.